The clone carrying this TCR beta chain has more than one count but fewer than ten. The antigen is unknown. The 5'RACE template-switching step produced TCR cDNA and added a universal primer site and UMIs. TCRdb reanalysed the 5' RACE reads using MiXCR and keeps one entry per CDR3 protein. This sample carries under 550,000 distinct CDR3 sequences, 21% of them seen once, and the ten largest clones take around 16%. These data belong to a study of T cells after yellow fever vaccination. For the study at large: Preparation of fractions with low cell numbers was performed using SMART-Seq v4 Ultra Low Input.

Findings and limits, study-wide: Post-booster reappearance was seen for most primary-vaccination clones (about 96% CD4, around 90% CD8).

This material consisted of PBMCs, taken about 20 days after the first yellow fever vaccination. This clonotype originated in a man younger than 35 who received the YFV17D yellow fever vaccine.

The CDR3 DNA is TGTGCCAGTAGTATAAGCGGGGGGCTTTACAATGAGCAGTTCTTC. It is translated as CASSISGGLYNEQFF. The chain has TRBV19 and TRBJ2-1, with 9 bases matching TRBD2. Germline CDR1 LNHDA, CDR2 SQIVND (reference sequence). This CDR3 has 15 amino acids. The ends lost 2 bases at V and 4 bases at J; junction bases unmatched: 3.